This T cell receptor (beta chain) stems from a study of beta chain features in type 1 diabetes. Study conclusions and caveats: Whether TCRB rearrangement is influenced by HLA type went unresolved here. Patients with Type 1 diabetes showed moderately but significantly shorter TCRB CDR3s in all four CD4+ subsets.

This clone was counted between two and nine times. The target antigen is unknown. Germline V gives CDR1 SGHTA, CDR2 FQGNSA. Trimming removed 5 bases from V and 5 bases from J; junction bases left unmatched: 5. CDR3 length: 13 residues. The study reverse transcribed the entire isolated RNA, so it sequenced expressed TCRB transcripts. The read count averaged about 3.57 million across naive, central memory and regulatory T cell samples. The table came from immunoSEQ multiplex PCR; TCRdb's copy has only in-frame clones and leaves some out. The sample records around 240,000 clones, 16% being singletons. The sequenced sample consisted of naive CD4+ T cells from blood. The chain joins TRBV7-2 to TRBJ1-2, with TRBD1 identical over 7 bases. This TCR derives from a man under 40 with type 1 diabetes. CDR3 bases: TGTGCCAGCAGCCCCGGACAGGAGTATGGCTACACCTTC. It encodes CASSPGQEYGYTF.